Described below is a single T cell receptor beta chain sequence and its context. Its antigen is unknown. This entry comes from a study of response to subunit inactivated influenza vaccine. TCRdb reprocessed the RT-PCR reads with MiXCR, giving one entry per CDR3 protein. The sample shows 300,000 to 350,000 distinct CDR3 sequences, 20% to 25% of them seen only once. V dropped 5 bases and J dropped 0; count of bases not matched to a gene: 9. CDR1 and CDR2 from the germline V gene are LGHDT and YNNKEL (reference sequence). The CDR3 extends over 18 amino acids. General study results and limits: It was suggested by the authors that few new T cells are recruited by each seasonal influenza vaccination.

This chain joins TRBV3-1 and TRBJ2-2; 10 bases agree with TRBD2. The sequence derives from a man aged 45 to 75 who received an inactivated influenza vaccine. The material was PBMCs from blood, obtained less than 22 months after vaccination. The CDR3 sequence is CASSFRTSGLANTGELFF. CDR3 bases: TGTGCCAGCAGCTTTCGGACTAGCGGACTCGCGAACACCGGGGAGCTGTTTTTT. Based on the CDR3 plus reference TRBV3-1 and TRBJ2-2, the full variable domain is DTAVSQTPKYLVTQMGNDKSIKCEQNLGHDTMYWYKQDSKKFLKIMFSYNNKELIINETVPNRFSPKSPDKAHLNLHINSLELGDSAVYFCASSFRTSGLANTGELFFGEGSRLTVL.